A selection of T cell receptor beta chains follows, all from one sample in a study of T cell changes during pregnancy in multiple sclerosis. Measured with immunoSEQ multiplex PCR; TCRdb has only the in-frame clones, and not every one. This table has tens of thousands of clones, about nine tenths appearing once. Specimen: peripheral blood, collected in the second trimester of pregnancy. The source of these receptors is a female donor in good health, enrolled as a control in a pregnancy study. Each CDR3 is given with its conserved first and last residue. The order of the fields is D gene, J gene, clone size, V gene, CDR3 protein, CDR3 DNA. A D gene is named only where the DNA matches it firmly. Clone size is given for some rows only: seen once, a few or many times, or a class if the clone is expanded.

>TRBD2|TRBJ2-2|.|TRBV19
CASSTRTSPTGELFF
TGTGCCAGTAGTACCCGGACTAGTCCCACCGGGGAGCTGTTTTTT
>.|TRBJ1-4|.|TRBV11-2
CASSSAWSPTGNEKLFF
TGTGCCAGCAGCTCGGCTTGGAGCCCCACGGGGAATGAAAAACTGTTTTTT
>TRBD2|TRBJ2-1|once|TRBV18
CASSRTSGSRDEQFF
TGTGCCAGCTCTCGAACTAGCGGGAGCAGGGATGAGCAGTTCTTC
>.|TRBJ1-6|.|TRBV11-2
CASSLASGPYNSPLHF
TGTGCCAGCAGCTTAGCGTCGGGTCCCTATAATTCACCCCTCCACTTT
>.|TRBJ1-1|few|TRBV27
CASSPPDRRNTEAFF
TGTGCCAGCAGTCCTCCTGACAGGAGAAACACTGAAGCTTTCTTT
>TRBD1|TRBJ2-1|.|TRBV18
CASSRLDRGGDEQFF
TGTGCCAGCTCACGCTTGGACAGGGGCGGGGATGAGCAGTTCTTC
>TRBD2|TRBJ2-1|.|TRBV19
CASSIELAGSQFF
TGTGCCAGTAGTATAGAACTAGCGGGATCGCAGTTCTTC
>.|TRBJ2-2|.|TRBV9
CASSVAGVTRTGELFF
TGTGCCAGCAGCGTAGCTGGGGTTACTAGGACCGGGGAGCTGTTTTTT
>.|TRBJ2-1|.|TRBV9
CASSVGLEAFSSYNEQFF
TGTGCCAGCAGCGTAGGCCTCGAAGCGTTCAGCTCCTACAATGAGCAGTTCTTC
>.|TRBJ2-5|.|TRBV6-1
CASSEQGIETQYF
TGTGCCAGCAGTGAACAGGGTATAGAGACCCAGTACTTC
>.|TRBJ1-5|.|TRBV19
CASSIRGSQHF
TGTGCCAGTAGTATCAGGGGTTCCCAGCATTTT
>TRBD2|TRBJ2-7|.|TRBV5-4
CASSRGGGAYEQYF
TGTGCCAGCAGTCGTGGCGGGGGTGCCTACGAGCAGTACTTC
>TRBD1|TRBJ2-7|.|TRBV7-2
CASSLGFLGQHPSYEQYF
TGTGCCAGCAGCTTAGGGTTTCTGGGACAGCATCCCTCCTACGAGCAGTACTTC
>TRBD1|TRBJ1-2|.|TRBV5-1
CASSPGQGYDYTF
TGCGCCAGCAGCCCGGGACAGGGCTATGACTACACCTTC
>.|TRBJ2-1|.|TRBV19
CASSSGSYEQFF
TGTGCCAGTAGTTCCGGGAGCTATGAGCAGTTCTTC
>TRBD1|TRBJ1-1|.|TRBV6-1
CASTNRGPNTEAFF
TGTGCCAGCACCAACAGGGGCCCGAACACTGAAGCTTTCTTT
>.|TRBJ2-2|.|TRBV30
CASLSLNTGELFF
TGTGCCTCGTTATCCCTTAACACCGGGGAGCTGTTTTTT
>.|TRBJ1-4|once|TRBV5-4
CASSATTGTGDEKLFF
TGTGCCAGCAGCGCTACCACCGGGACGGGGGATGAAAAACTGTTTTTT
>TRBD1|TRBJ1-3|.|TRBV7-6
CASSLGTGLGNTIYF
TGTGCCAGCAGCTTAGGGACAGGCCTTGGAAACACCATATATTTT
>TRBD2|TRBJ2-1|.|TRBV28
CASSPPSGLALNEQFF
TGTGCCAGCAGTCCCCCCTCAGGACTAGCCCTGAATGAGCAGTTCTTC
>TRBD1|TRBJ2-1|.|TRBV30
CAWSWGQGEGNEQFF
TGTGCCTGGAGTTGGGGACAGGGCGAGGGAAATGAGCAGTTCTTC
>TRBD1|TRBJ2-3|.|TRBV28
CASSPPDRGGADTQYF
TGTGCCAGCAGTCCCCCGGACAGGGGGGGGGCAGATACGCAGTATTTT
>TRBD1|TRBJ1-6|.|TRBV6-5
CASSKRDRRTPLHF
TGTGCCAGCAGTAAACGGGACAGACGGACACCCCTCCACTTT
>TRBD1|TRBJ2-2|.|TRBV18
CASSPLGTGETGELFF
TGTGCCAGCTCACCTCTCGGGACAGGGGAGACCGGGGAGCTGTTTTTT
>.|TRBJ1-1|.|TRBV7-8
CASSLGIDWGMNTEAFF
TGTGCCAGCAGCTTAGGTATTGACTGGGGCATGAACACTGAAGCTTTCTTT
>.|TRBJ2-5|.|TRBV6-1
CASSARGGQETQYF
TGTGCCAGCAGTGCCAGGGGAGGGCAAGAGACCCAGTACTTC
>.|TRBJ1-4|.|TRBV5-1
CASNALGLPDEKLFF
TGCGCCAGCAACGCCTTAGGACTACCCGATGAAAAACTGTTTTTT
>.|TRBJ2-5|.|TRBV5-1
CASSFTTDPGGKTQYF
TGCGCCAGCAGCTTTACCACGGACCCCGGGGGAAAGACCCAGTACTTC
>TRBD2|TRBJ2-1|.|TRBV7-9
CASSQLAGGVHNEQFF
TGTGCCAGCAGCCAACTAGCGGGAGGGGTCCACAATGAGCAGTTCTTC
>TRBD2|TRBJ2-7|.|TRBV5-4
CASSLGGRAYEQYF
TGTGCCAGCAGCTTGGGGGGGAGGGCCTACGAGCAGTACTTC
>TRBD2|TRBJ2-1|.|TRBV10-3
CAISEMAGGGGEQFF
TGTGCCATCAGTGAGATGGCGGGAGGGGGGGGTGAGCAGTTCTTC
>TRBD2|TRBJ2-7|.|TRBV27
CASRTSGIPYEQYF
TGTGCCAGCAGGACTAGCGGGATACCCTACGAGCAGTACTTC
>TRBD1|TRBJ2-2|.|TRBV19
CASSPRQGNTGELFF
TGTGCCAGCAGTCCCCGACAGGGGAACACCGGGGAGCTGTTTTTT
>.|TRBJ2-5|.|TRBV10-1
CASSDRGPQETQYF
TGCGCCAGCAGTGACAGGGGCCCCCAAGAGACCCAGTACTTC
>TRBD2|TRBJ2-3|.|TRBV27
CASSPGLAGVDTQYF
TGTGCCAGCAGTCCAGGACTAGCGGGAGTCGATACGCAGTATTTT
>TRBD1|TRBJ2-3|.|TRBV6-1
CASKGQATSTDTQYF
TGTGCCAGCAAGGGACAGGCGACTAGCACAGATACGCAGTATTTT
>.|TRBJ1-1|.|TRBV4-1
CASSQDILGGVTGNTEAFF
TGCGCCAGCAGCCAAGATATCTTAGGAGGAGTTACGGGGAACACTGAAGCTTTCTTT